These 21 T cell receptor beta chains came from one sample sequenced in a study of shared clonotypes between healthy human individuals. Sequencing was performed with immunoSEQ multiplex PCR; in TCRdb, only in-frame clones are kept and a portion is missing. This repertoire shows approximately 600,000 clones, 90% to 95% found once; its top ten account for over 0.1%. CD45RO-negative, CCR7-positively selected cells formed the naive CD8 fraction, excluding terminally differentiated effector memory CD45RA+ cells. Sequences were obtained from naive CD8+ T cells sorted from blood. Receptors originate from a woman under 40 in good health.

J is TRBJ2-7 and V is TRBV9; 11 bases are shared with TRBD2. Germline CDR1 is SGDLS and CDR2 is YYNGEE. CDR3 size: 14 residues. J gave up 6 bases and V 4 bases, and 6 bases lay outside the gene matches. The CDR3 bases are TGTGCCAGCAGCCCCCCTAGCGGGAGGCGCGAGCAGTACTTC. Its protein product is CASSPPSGRREQYF.

The chain joins TRBV15 to TRBJ1-5, with D unresolved. Germline CDR1 LNHNV, CDR2 YYDKDF (reference sequence). Trimming removed 5 bases at V and 0 bases at J, with 26 bases between. The CDR3 is made up of 20 amino acids. In DNA form, the CDR3 reads TGTGCCACCAGCGCCCCCGCGGAGGTATCGAACCTTTATAGCAATCAGCCCCAGCATTTT. It specifies CATSAPAEVSNLYSNQPQHF.

The V gene is TRBV27, the J gene TRBJ2-7, with D possibly matching TRBD2 (6 bases). This CDR3 spans 15 amino acids. CDR1 and CDR2 from the germline V gene are MNHEY and SMNVEV (reference sequence). Trimming pared 2 bases from V and 2 bases from J, leaving 13 bases between. Here the CDR3 DNA reads TGTGCCAGCAGTTTAGGCAGCGGGTCGACCTACGAGCAGTACTTC. Residues: CASSLGSGSTYEQYF.

The J gene is TRBJ2-5, the V gene TRBV9; a possible D gene is TRBD1 (5 bases). V lost 4 bases to trimming and J lost 5 bases, with 15 bases between them. Germline V lookup: CDR1 SGDLS, CDR2 YYNGEE. This CDR3 region has 14 residues. The DNA for the CDR3 is TGTGCCAGCAGCACAGACAGTAGACCTGAGACCCAGTACTTC. Its protein product is CASSTDSRPETQYF.

The rearrangement links TRBV5-4 to TRBJ2-7; a possible D gene is TRBD1 (5 bases). Per germline, CDR1 SGHNT and CDR2 YYREEE (reference sequence). There are 14 residues in the CDR3. V was clipped by 4 bases and J by 3 bases, with 14 bases between them. This chain's CDR3 is CASSARTGNYEQYF. In nucleotides, the CDR3 is TGTGCCAGCAGCGCACGTACAGGAAACTACGAGCAGTACTTC. Together with reference TRBV5-4 and TRBJ2-7, the CDR3 gives the full variable domain: ETGVTQSPTHLIKTRGQQVTLRCSSQSGHNTVSWYQQALGQGPQFIFQYYREEENGRGNFPPRFSGLQFPNYSSELNVNALELDDSALYLCASSARTGNYEQYFGPGTRLTVT.

The CDR3: CASSDLHPDTPRTGELFF. The DNA for the CDR3 is TGTGCCAGCAGCGACTTACACCCGGACACCCCGAGAACCGGGGAGCTGTTTTTT. This rearrangement joins TRBV13 to TRBJ2-2, with D possibly matching TRBD1 (5 bases). The germline CDR1 and CDR2 sequences are PRHDT and FYEKMQ (reference sequence). CDR3 size: 18 residues. V was pared by 5 bases and J by 5 bases, with 24 bases between.

The V gene is TRBV7-9, the J gene TRBJ2-1, with a weak D call TRBD2 (5 bases). The CDR3 is 15 amino acids. V was clipped by 5 bases and J by 5 bases, with 16 bases between them. CDR1 and CDR2 (germline): SEHNR, FQNEAQ (reference sequence). The CDR3 coding sequence is TGTGCCAGCAGCCAATCCACTAGTTTCGACAATGAGCAGTTCTTC. Its protein product is CASSQSTSFDNEQFF. The variable domain in full, completed from reference TRBV7-9 and TRBJ2-1, reads DTGVSQNPRHKITKRGQNVTFRCDPISEHNRLYWYRQTLGQGPEFLTYFQNEAQLEKSRLLSDRFSAERPKGSFSTLEIQRTEQGDSAMYLCASSQSTSFDNEQFFGPGTRLTVL.

The J gene is TRBJ2-2, the V gene TRBV7-7; TRBD2 agrees at 13 bases. V shed 5 bases and J 4 bases; nucleotides not matched to a gene: 7. Germline V gives CDR1 SSHAT, CDR2 FNYEAQ (reference sequence). This CDR3 spans 17 amino acids. The CDR3 reads CASSGGLAGVGTGELFF. CDR3 in DNA: TGTGCCAGCAGCGGCGGACTAGCGGGAGTGGGCACCGGGGAGCTGTTTTTT.

The chain recombines TRBV15 with TRBJ2-3, with TRBD1 identical over 8 bases. The CDR3 totals 14 residues. The ends lost 3 bases at V and 3 bases at J; junction bases unmatched: 2. CDR1 LNHNV and CDR2 YYDKDF come from the germline V gene (reference sequence). DNA for the CDR3: TGTGCCACCAGCAGGACAGGGGAGACAGATACGCAGTATTTT. Its protein is CATSRTGETDTQYF. The full variable domain, completed using reference TRBV15 and TRBJ2-3, is DAMVIQNPRYQVTQFGKPVTLSCSQTLNHNVMYWYQQKSSQAPKLLFHYYDKDFNNEADTPDNFQSRRPNTSFCFLDIRSPGLGDTAMYLCATSRTGETDTQYFGPGTRLTVL.

The chain links TRBV19 to TRBJ2-1; D is uncertain. Germline values: CDR1 LNHDA, CDR2 SQIVND (reference sequence). This CDR3 has 14 residues. Between the trimmed V and J ends, which lost 4 bases and 4 bases, there was a span of 11 bases. CDR3 coding DNA: TGTGCCAGTAGTAGGGATGCCGGGTACAATGAGCAGTTCTTC. Translated: CASSRDAGYNEQFF.

The chain combines TRBV27 with TRBJ2-6; the D is unclear. Trimming left V 5 bases short and J 0 bases short, with 5 bases between. The CDR3 has 14 amino acids. Germline V gene sequence: CDR1 MNHEY, CDR2 SMNVEV (reference sequence). The CDR3 nucleotides read TGTGCCAGCAGTATGATCTCTGGGGCCAACGTCCTGACTTTC. Its protein product is CASSMISGANVLTF.

This clone was observed once. Other DNA sequences in the sample encode the same CDR3. The chain employs TRBV27 and TRBJ2-7; 7 bases agree with TRBD2. The CDR3 runs 13 residues. V was clipped by 3 bases and J by 4 bases; unmatched bases: 3. Germline lookup yields CDR1 MNHEY and CDR2 SMNVEV (reference sequence). CDR3: CASSFLGGYEQYF. CDR3 DNA: TGTGCCAGCAGTTTTCTGGGGGGGTACGAGCAGTACTTC.

V usage is TRBV15 and J usage is TRBJ2-7, with 8 bases matching TRBD2. The CDR3 covers 15 residues. Germline V gene sequence: CDR1 LNHNV, CDR2 YYDKDF (reference sequence). The V gene end was trimmed by 5 bases and the J gene end by 0 bases; junction bases not matched to a gene: 6. The CDR3: CATSPESGSSYEQYF. CDR3 nucleotide sequence: TGTGCCACCAGCCCGGAGAGCGGGAGCTCCTACGAGCAGTACTTC.

The chain links TRBV5-6 to TRBJ2-7; D assignment may be TRBD1 or TRBD2 (5 bases each). This CDR3 comprises 15 residues. The V end lost 4 bases, the J end lost 1 base, and 15 bases lay between the germline ends. The V gene's germline CDR1 is SGHDT and CDR2 YYEEEE. CDR3 sequence: CASSEGQGESYEQYF. The DNA of the CDR3 is TGTGCCAGCAGCGAGGGGCAGGGCGAGTCCTACGAGCAGTACTTC.

The CDR3 DNA is TGTGCCAGCCGTTCAAGTATTAGCAATCAGCCCCAGCATTTT. Protein sequence: CASRSSISNQPQHF. The genes are TRBV28 and TRBJ1-5; D not certain. V was trimmed by 8 bases and J by 0 bases, leaving 11 bases between them. The CDR3 length is 14 residues. Per germline, CDR1 MDHEN and CDR2 SYDVKM.

This chain connects TRBV7-6 to TRBJ2-7, with a weak D call TRBD1 (6 bases). This CDR3 comprises 15 residues. With 1 base removed from V and 2 bases from J, the gap between germline ends came to 12 bases. CDR1 and CDR2 (germline): SGHVS, FNYEAQ. The CDR3 nucleotides read TGTGCCAGCAGCTTAGGTGGGACACCTACCTACGAGCAGTACTTC. Translating gives CASSLGGTPTYEQYF.

The rearrangement joins TRBV9 to TRBJ2-7; D could derive from TRBD1 or TRBD2 (5 bases each). CDR1 is SGDLS and CDR2 is YYNGEE in the germline V gene. V gave up 4 bases and J gave up 0 bases, with 14 bases separating them. The CDR3 runs to 15 residues. Here the CDR3 reads CASSPPGPYSYEQYF. The CDR3 DNA sequence: TGTGCCAGCAGCCCCCCGGGGCCCTACTCCTACGAGCAGTACTTC. The full variable domain, in which reference TRBV9 and TRBJ2-7 provide the parts outside the CDR3, is DSGVTQTPKHLITATGQRVTLRCSPRSGDLSVYWYQQSLDQGLQFLIQYYNGEERAKGNILERFSAQQFPDLHSELNLSSLELGDSALYFCASSPPGPYSYEQYFGPGTRLTVT.

The V call is TRBV5-1, the J call TRBJ1-1; perhaps TRBD1 as D (5 bases). This CDR3 region has 14 residues. Per germline, CDR1 SGHRS and CDR2 YFSETQ. Trimming removed 2 bases at V and 4 bases at J, with 12 bases between. CDR3 residues: CASSLGWTRTEAFF. The DNA of the CDR3 is TGCGCCAGCAGCTTAGGGTGGACACGCACTGAAGCTTTCTTT.

The chain couples TRBV11-2 to TRBJ1-2, with 8 bases matching TRBD1. This CDR3 is built from 13 residues. The germline V gene has CDR1 SGHAT and CDR2 FQNNGV. V lost 4 bases, J lost 9 bases, and 7 bases stayed unmatched. The CDR3 sequence is CASSSNRGLRYTF. The DNA of the CDR3 is TGTGCCAGCAGCTCAAACAGGGGGTTACGCTACACCTTC. The full variable domain, completed using reference TRBV11-2 and TRBJ1-2, is EAGVAQSPRYKIIEKRQSVAFWCNPISGHATLYWYQQILGQGPKLLIQFQNNGVVDDSQLPKDRFSAERLKGVDSTLKIQPAKLEDSAVYLCASSSNRGLRYTFGSGTRLTVV.

CDR3 protein: CASSFGAGTEAFF. CDR3 nucleotides: TGTGCCAGCTCTTTCGGGGCGGGAACTGAAGCTTTCTTT. This chain joins TRBV18 and TRBJ1-1, with TRBD1 as a possible D gene (5 bases). The ends were cut back, 6 bases at V and 5 bases at J, with 13 bases in the middle. CDR1 is KGHSH, CDR2 LQKENI, per germline. This CDR3 spans 13 amino acids.

The V gene is TRBV9, the J gene TRBJ1-1; D is undetermined. This CDR3 comprises 13 residues. Trimming removed 0 bases from V and 6 bases from J, with 9 bases in between. The V gene's germline CDR1 is SGDLS and CDR2 YYNGEE. CDR3 nucleotides: TGTGCCAGCAGCGTAGGAGTAGGCGCTGAAGCTTTCTTT. Translation gives CASSVGVGAEAFF.